This TCR beta chain was captured by sequencing in a study of shared clonotypes between healthy human individuals. Measured with immunoSEQ multiplex PCR; TCRdb has only the in-frame clones, and not every one. The sample carries over a million clones, roughly 96% recorded once. The CDR3 has 15 amino acids. Germline assignment: CDR1 MNHNS and CDR2 SASEGT. With V trimmed by 11 bases and J by 7 bases, 13 bases remained unmatched. Source material: naive CD4+ T cells sorted from blood. Specified subset: CD45RA+ positively selected. This clonotype originated in a man aged 30-40 years in good health. The chain carries TRBV6-1 and TRBJ2-2; 10 bases fit TRBD2. This chain's CDR3 is CAHKRASGSRGELFF. The CDR3 region has the DNA TGTGCCCACAAAAGGGCTAGCGGGAGTCGCGGGGAGCTGTTTTTT.